Listed here are 31 T cell receptor beta chains from one sample, sequenced in a study of graft-versus-host responses after intestinal transplantation. Sequenced by immunoSEQ multiplex PCR; TCRdb stores in-frame clones only, minus some. Here the sample spans some 110,000 clones, approximately 84% being singletons. No antigen has been assigned to these receptors. The input for sequencing was unstimulated CD4+ T cells sorted from spleen or lymph node cells, taken before intestinal transplant. The receptor set was obtained from a human donor who received an intestinal transplant.

This chain uses TRBV5-1 with TRBJ2-5, with TRBD2 matching 15 bases. V shed 4 bases and J 5 bases; nucleotides not matched to a gene: 6. The germline V gene encodes CDR1 SGHRS and CDR2 YFSETQ. This CDR3 spans 16 amino acids. CDR3 coding DNA: TGCGCCAGCAGCCCGGGACTAGCGGGGGGTGGGGAGACCCAGTACTTC. Translation gives CASSPGLAGGGETQYF.

The chain links TRBV25-1 to TRBJ2-1; D not certain. Germline-derived CDR1 and CDR2 are MGHDK and SYGVNS. The CDR3 has 14 residues. Trimming pared 3 bases from V and 6 bases from J, leaving 12 bases between. The CDR3 reads CASSDVRASNEQFF. As DNA, the CDR3 is TGTGCCAGCAGTGACGTCCGGGCCTCCAATGAGCAGTTCTTC.

The chain joins TRBV25-1 to TRBJ2-1, with D perhaps matching TRBD1 (6 bases). This CDR3 comprises 16 residues. Germline V gene data show CDR1 as MGHDK and CDR2 as SYGVNS. Between the trimmed V and J ends, which lost 1 base and 9 bases, there was a span of 19 bases. CDR3: CASSESQGWRRFEQFF. CDR3 DNA: TGTGCCAGCAGTGAATCACAGGGATGGAGGAGGTTTGAGCAGTTCTTC.

Written as DNA, the CDR3 is TGTGCCAGCAGCTTAACAGGGGATGCGAGGGGCTACACCTTC. It codes for CASSLTGDARGYTF. The V call is TRBV7-9, the J call TRBJ1-2; 7 nucleotides match TRBD1. CDR1 is SEHNR and CDR2 is FQNEAQ in the germline V gene (reference sequence). V shed 2 bases, J shed 8 bases, and the junction held 8 bases outside the gene matches. CDR3 length: 14 amino acids.

The chain joins TRBV27 to TRBJ2-2; 10 positions match TRBD2. CDR1 and CDR2 (germline): MNHEY, SMNVEV (reference sequence). J gave up 2 bases and V 2 bases, and 2 bases lay outside the gene matches. CDR3 length: 16 residues. The CDR3 spells CASSLLAGVNTGELFF. The CDR3 nucleotides are TGTGCCAGCAGTTTACTAGCGGGGGTCAACACCGGGGAGCTGTTTTTT.

The chain has TRBV7-9 and TRBJ1-4; a possible D gene is TRBD1 (5 bases). The CDR3 contains 15 residues. Trimming removed 4 bases from V and 8 bases from J, with 17 bases in between. Germline values: CDR1 SEHNR, CDR2 FQNEAQ (reference sequence). The CDR3 loop is CASSSEGRRREKLFF. CDR3 coding DNA: TGTGCCAGCAGCTCCGAGGGACGGCGGCGAGAAAAACTGTTTTTT. Complete variable domain (other parts from reference TRBV7-9 and TRBJ1-4): DTGVSQNPRHKITKRGQNVTFRCDPISEHNRLYWYRQTLGQGPEFLTYFQNEAQLEKSRLLSDRFSAERPKGSFSTLEIQRTEQGDSAMYLCASSSEGRRREKLFFGSGTQLSVL.

The rearrangement uses TRBV11-2 and TRBJ1-2; TRBD1 might be the D (6 bases). The V and J ends lost 0 bases and 5 bases respectively, with 13 bases between them. The CDR3 covers 15 residues. Germline loops: CDR1 SGHAT, CDR2 FQNNGV. The CDR3 DNA reads as TGTGCCAGCAGCTTAGATGTCAGGGGTCTATATGGCTACACCTTC. Translated: CASSLDVRGLYGYTF.

V gene TRBV6-1 combines with J gene TRBJ2-7; TRBD2 is a possible D gene (6 bases). V dropped 1 base and J dropped 12 bases, with 16 bases sitting between them. The length of the CDR3 is 13 residues. The germline V gene encodes CDR1 MNHNS and CDR2 SASEGT. The CDR3 region has the DNA TGTGCCAGCAGTGAAGTGGGGGGTGGTGATCTGTACTTC. It is translated as CASSEVGGGDLYF.

This clone was seen a single time. The rearrangement joins TRBV5-4 to TRBJ2-3; TRBD1 is a possible D gene (5 bases). The CDR3 spans 15 residues. Between the trimmed V and J ends, which lost 7 bases and 0 bases, there was a span of 15 bases. Germline lookup yields CDR1 SGHNT and CDR2 YYREEE (reference sequence). DNA for the CDR3: TGTGCCAGCTCTAACTGGGGCACCAGCACAGATACGCAGTATTTT. Amino acids: CASSNWGTSTDTQYF.

J is TRBJ2-2 and V is TRBV18; D possibly corresponds to TRBD1 (5 bases). V dropped 2 bases and J dropped 1 base, with 8 bases sitting between them. The CDR3 loop spans 15 amino acids. Germline values: CDR1 KGHSH, CDR2 LQKENI. The CDR3 DNA is TGTGCCAGCTCACCAGTCCAGGGGAACACCGGGGAGCTGTTTTTT. Its protein is CASSPVQGNTGELFF.

This sequence joins TRBV28 and TRBJ1-4; D remains unclear. Germline loops: CDR1 MDHEN, CDR2 SYDVKM. The CDR3 sequence is 15 residues long. Trimming took off 5 bases at V and 2 bases at J, with 12 bases between the two ends. In DNA, the CDR3 is TGTGCCAGCAGTCGGGCCGGGATGACTAATGAAAAACTGTTTTTT. This translates into CASSRAGMTNEKLFF. Together with reference TRBV28 and TRBJ1-4, the CDR3 gives the full variable domain: DVKVTQSSRYLVKRTGEKVFLECVQDMDHENMFWYRQDPGLGLRLIYFSYDVKMKEKGDIPEGYSVSREKKERFSLILESASTNQTSMYLCASSRAGMTNEKLFFGSGTQLSVL.

As to this clone: A read error may account for a junction end that differs from germline. The V gene is TRBV18, the J gene TRBJ1-1, with D perhaps matching TRBD1 (5 bases). From germline, CDR1 is KGHSH and CDR2 LQKENI. The CDR3 contains 14 residues. In DNA form, the CDR3 reads TGTGCCAGCTCCCCACGGGGGATGAACACTGAAGCTTTCTTT. Its protein is CASSPRGMNTEAFF.

V and J are TRBV19 and TRBJ1-4; D might be TRBD1 (6 bases). Germline CDR1 reads LNHDA; CDR2 reads SQIVND (reference sequence). CDR3 length: 16 amino acids. V shed 5 bases and J shed 6 bases, with 19 bases lying between them. The CDR3 DNA reads TGTGCCAGTAGTGCCCGGGACATAAGCTGGGATGAAAAACTGTTTTTT. This codes for CASSARDISWDEKLFF. The full variable domain, rest sourced from reference TRBV19 and TRBJ1-4, is DGGITQSPKYLFRKEGQNVTLSCEQNLNHDAMYWYRQDPGQGLRLIYYSQIVNDFQKGDIAEGYSVSREKKESFPLTVTSAQKNPTAFYLCASSARDISWDEKLFFGSGTQLSVL.

The chain has TRBV4-2 and TRBJ2-3; 8 positions match TRBD1. After removal of 3 bases from V and 1 base from J, the junction contained 9 bases not matched to a gene. The CDR3 spans 17 residues. The germline CDR1 and CDR2 sequences are LGHNA and YNFKEQ. The CDR3 sequence is CASSQPGQGLGTDTQYF. The CDR3 DNA is TGTGCCAGCAGCCAGCCCGGACAGGGCCTAGGCACAGATACGCAGTATTTT.

The chain couples TRBV7-2 to TRBJ2-2; 8 bases align to TRBD1. Germline V gives CDR1 SGHTA, CDR2 FQGNSA. V lost 5 bases to trimming and J lost 5 bases; unmatched junction nucleotides: 7. CDR3 length: 15 residues. The CDR3 nucleotides are TGTGCCAGCAGCCCTTGGACAGGGAAAACCGGGGAGCTGTTTTTT. It codes for CASSPWTGKTGELFF.

The sample holds one count of this clone. V is TRBV12-5 and J is TRBJ1-2, with TRBD1 matching over 10 bases. This CDR3 is 16 amino acids long. The J segment lost 0 bases and the V segment lost 5 bases, leaving 6 bases of the junction unmatched. CDR1 is LGHNT, CDR2 FRNRAP, per germline. The CDR3: CASGPGTGVANYGYTF. The CDR3 nucleotides are TGTGCTAGTGGTCCCGGGACAGGGGTCGCTAACTATGGCTACACCTTC.

The chain combines TRBV19 with TRBJ2-5; 8 bases fit TRBD1. Germline CDR1 is LNHDA and CDR2 is SQIVND (reference sequence). This CDR3 comprises 12 residues. Losses at the gene ends were 6 bases for V and 6 bases for J; bases not matched to a gene: 3. This CDR3 reads CASRDRVKTQYF. CDR3 coding DNA: TGTGCCAGTAGGGACAGGGTCAAGACCCAGTACTTC.

The V and J genes are TRBV9 and TRBJ2-3; possibly TRBD1 or TRBD2 for D (6 bases each). Germline values: CDR1 SGDLS, CDR2 YYNGEE. V was shortened by 5 bases and J by 6 bases, with 13 bases between the two germline ends. The CDR3 runs to 13 residues. The CDR3 DNA sequence: TGTGCCAGCAGTGACCGGGGGCAGGATACGCAGTATTTT. It encodes CASSDRGQDTQYF. The full variable domain, in which reference TRBV9 and TRBJ2-3 provide the parts outside the CDR3, is DSGVTQTPKHLITATGQRVTLRCSPRSGDLSVYWYQQSLDQGLQFLIQYYNGEERAKGNILERFSAQQFPDLHSELNLSSLELGDSALYFCASSDRGQDTQYFGPGTRLTVL.

The chain recombines TRBV2 with TRBJ2-7; 8 bases are a match to TRBD1. Per the germline V gene, CDR1 is SNHLY and CDR2 is FYNNEI. The J segment lost 1 base and the V segment lost 6 bases, leaving 8 bases of the junction unmatched. This CDR3 contains 15 residues. CDR3 bases: TGTGCCAGCAGCGCAGGGGGCGAAGGGTCCTACGAGCAGTACTTC. Its protein is CASSAGGEGSYEQYF.

The genes are TRBV2 and TRBJ1-6, with D unclear. Per the germline V gene, CDR1 is SNHLY and CDR2 is FYNNEI. Trimming removed 0 bases from V and 10 bases from J, with 10 bases in between. CDR3 length: 14 amino acids. The CDR3 sequence: CASSEARQSSPLHF. CDR3 sequence (DNA): TGTGCCAGCAGTGAAGCGCGGCAGAGCTCACCCCTCCACTTT. The full variable domain, completed using reference TRBV2 and TRBJ1-6, is EPEVTQTPSHQVTQMGQEVILRCVPISNHLYFYWYRQILGQKVEFLVSFYNNEISEKSEIFDDQFSVERPDGSNFTLKIRSTKLEDSAMYFCASSEARQSSPLHFGNGTRLTVT.

This clone has a single count. CDR3 amino acids: CASRSGLAGATGYF. As DNA, the CDR3 is TGTGCCAGCCGTTCTGGGCTAGCGGGGGCTACGGGGTACTTC. J is TRBJ2-7 and V is TRBV6-1; TRBD2 matches 10 bases. Trimming took 8 bases from V and 12 from J; bases not matched to a gene: 16. This CDR3 has 14 residues. Germline CDR1 MNHNS, CDR2 SASEGT.

The rearrangement joins TRBV5-4 to TRBJ1-1, with TRBD1 matching 9 bases. Germline CDR1 is SGHNT and CDR2 is YYREEE (reference sequence). The CDR3 runs to 14 residues. V lost 5 bases, J lost 4 bases, and 6 bases stayed unmatched. Here the CDR3 DNA reads TGTGCCAGCAGACTTAAGGACAGGGGCACTGAAGCTTTCTTT. It yields the protein CASRLKDRGTEAFF. Full variable domain (outside the CDR3, taken from reference TRBV5-4 and TRBJ1-1): ETGVTQSPTHLIKTRGQQVTLRCSSQSGHNTVSWYQQALGQGPQFIFQYYREEENGRGNFPPRFSGLQFPNYSSELNVNALELDDSALYLCASRLKDRGTEAFFGQGTRLTVV.

The chain employs TRBV19 and TRBJ1-3; weak D call: TRBD1 (6 bases). V lost 5 bases and J lost 7, with 15 bases in between. In germline, CDR1 is LNHDA, CDR2 SQIVND (reference sequence). CDR3 size: 14 residues. The CDR3 nucleotides read TGTGCCAGTAGTGTTGACAGGCTGGGGAACACCATATATTTT. Translating gives CASSVDRLGNTIYF.

The J gene is TRBJ1-5, the V gene TRBV6-5; no reliable D call. Germline assignment: CDR1 MNHEY and CDR2 SVGAGI. Trimming stripped 6 bases from V and 2 bases from J, with 5 bases between. The CDR3 is 12 amino acids. The CDR3 region has the DNA TGTGCCAGCAGAAGTGGCAATCAGCCCCAGCATTTT. Protein: CASRSGNQPQHF.

For this clone: Distinct nucleotide sequences in the sample also encode this CDR3. This rearrangement joins TRBV6-1 to TRBJ1-5; D gene uncertain. CDR1 and CDR2 (germline): MNHNS, SASEGT. Trimming removed 4 bases from V and 4 bases from J, with 2 bases in between. The CDR3 is made up of 11 amino acids. The CDR3 bases are TGTGCCAGCAGTGGAAATCAGCCCCAGCATTTT. As protein: CASSGNQPQHF.

The gene calls are TRBV6-1 and TRBJ1-2; no reliable D call. The CDR3 runs to 13 residues. V gave up 4 bases and J gave up 7 bases, with 13 bases separating them. Germline lookup yields CDR1 MNHNS and CDR2 SASEGT. CDR3 region: CASSGINIGGYTF. The CDR3 DNA is TGTGCCAGCAGTGGGATAAATATCGGTGGCTACACCTTC.

The V call is TRBV6-1, the J call TRBJ2-7; D unclear. CDR3 length equals 16 residues. Germline V gene data show CDR1 as MNHNS and CDR2 as SASEGT. Trimming took 2 bases from V and 1 from J, leaving 15 bases between them. CDR3 in DNA: TGTGCCAGCAGTGAAAGACGGCTTTCCCCGTCCTACGAGCAGTACTTC. Translation gives CASSERRLSPSYEQYF.

This chain links TRBV11-1 with TRBJ2-4, with no clear D. The CDR3 totals 16 residues. The V end was cut by 2 bases, the J end by 0 bases, with 11 bases between. The germline V gene has CDR1 SGHAT and CDR2 FQDESV (reference sequence). CDR3 DNA: TGTGCCAGCAGCTTAAGTGACCTGCTAGCCAAAAACATTCAGTACTTC. It specifies CASSLSDLLAKNIQYF.

The table lists this clone with a count of one. V usage is TRBV5-6 and J usage is TRBJ1-6; D may be TRBD1 (6 bases). The length of the CDR3 is 14 residues. The germline V gene encodes CDR1 SGHDT and CDR2 YYEEEE. Trimming took off 3 bases at V and 7 bases at J, with 11 bases between the two ends. CDR3 in DNA: TGTGCCAGCAGCTCGAGGGGGGCAAATTCACCCCTCCACTTT. As protein: CASSSRGANSPLHF.

The rearrangement uses TRBV10-3 and TRBJ2-5; 7 bases agree with TRBD1. The V gene's germline CDR1 is ENHRY and CDR2 SYGVKD. The junction had 6 bases not matched to a gene; V was cut back by 10 bases and J by 1 base. The CDR3 has 13 amino acids. CDR3 in DNA: TGTGCCACGACCGGGACAGTCCAAGAGACCCAGTACTTC. Its translation is CATTGTVQETQYF.

The rearrangement joins TRBV28 to TRBJ1-3; D is uncertain. Germline CDR1 and CDR2: MDHEN and SYDVKM. The CDR3 is 15 amino acids. V lost 4 bases to trimming and J lost 0 bases, with 10 bases between them. CDR3 residues: CASSSLPISGNTIYF. For the CDR3, the DNA is TGTGCCAGCAGTTCACTCCCCATCTCTGGAAACACCATATATTTT.